Listed below are T cell receptor beta chains from one sample, sequenced in a study of blood T cells in healthy people across ages. MiXCR, applied by TCRdb to the 5' RACE reads, yields one record per CDR3 protein. Of about 400,000 distinct CDR3 sequences listed, about 52% are singletons. Source material: blood. The receptors were gathered from a man aged 60 to 69 in good health. Both conserved end residues are part of each CDR3. The order of the fields is clone size, J gene, D gene, V gene, CDR3 protein, CDR3 DNA. The D gene is left open where the match is weak. A clone size is listed for some rows: how often the clone was seen (once, few, many), or a class if it is expanded.

. | TRBJ2-7 | . | TRBV29-1 | CSVRTGVGNEQYF | TGCAGCGTACGAACGGGAGTTGGGAACGAGCAGTACTTC
few | TRBJ2-1 | . | TRBV20-1 | CSATRQEGLYNEQFF | TGCAGTGCTACTAGACAGGAGGGACTCTACAATGAGCAGTTCTTC
. | TRBJ2-3 | . | TRBV6-2/TRBV6-3 | CASSYAGNTQYF | TGTGCCAGCAGTTACGCGGGGAATACGCAGTATTTT
. | TRBJ2-7 | . | TRBV9 | CASSVRASYNEQYF | TGTGCCAGCAGCGTAAGGGCCTCCTACAATGAGCAGTACTTC
few | TRBJ2-5 | TRBD2 | TRBV12-3/TRBV12-4 | CASSFSSGRSKTQYF | TGTGCCAGCAGTTTTTCCAGCGGGAGAAGCAAGACCCAGTACTTC
once | TRBJ2-1 | . | TRBV7-8 | CASSLGGGGLHDEQFF | TGTGCCAGCAGCTTAGGGGGGGGCGGGCTCCACGATGAGCAGTTCTTC
. | TRBJ1-1 | TRBD1 | TRBV27 | CASSRRTGLNTEAFF | TGTGCCAGCAGTCGACGGACAGGGTTGAACACTGAAGCTTTCTTT
. | TRBJ2-7 | TRBD2 | TRBV6-6 | CASSYSGAGGREQYF | TGTGCCAGCAGTTATTCGGGCGCGGGAGGACGAGAGCAGTACTTC
. | TRBJ2-3 | TRBD1 | TRBV5-1 | CASSLGDRVADTQYF | TGCGCCAGCAGCCTGGGGGACAGGGTGGCAGATACGCAGTATTTT
. | TRBJ2-7 | . | TRBV7-9 | CASSSIGVVYEQYF | TGTGCCAGCAGCTCCATCGGGGTGGTCTACGAGCAGTACTTC
. | TRBJ2-7 | TRBD2 | TRBV6-1 | CASRGQTAGEQYF | TGTGCCAGCAGGGGCCAGACAGCGGGGGAGCAGTACTTC
. | TRBJ2-5 | . | TRBV10-3 | CAISDLPLAIQETQYF | TGTGCCATCAGTGATCTCCCACTAGCTATCCAAGAGACCCAGTACTTC
many | TRBJ2-1 | . | TRBV5-1 | CASSLADKLTHNEQFF | TGCGCCAGCAGCTTGGCCGACAAGCTAACACACAATGAGCAGTTCTTC
few | TRBJ1-2 | . | TRBV20-1 | CSARAGRDGYTF | TGCAGTGCTAGAGCCGGGAGAGATGGCTACACCTTC
many | TRBJ2-3 | . | TRBV29-1 | CSVEGLAAADTQYF | TGCAGCGTTGAAGGGTTAGCGGCGGCGGATACGCAGTATTTT
. | TRBJ1-1 | TRBD1 | TRBV20-1 | CSASAGGTPEAFF | TGCAGTGCTAGCGCAGGGGGGACGCCCGAAGCTTTCTTT
. | TRBJ2-7 | . | TRBV29-1 | CSVDRGSHEQYF | TGCAGCGTTGATAGGGGGTCCCACGAGCAGTACTTC
. | TRBJ1-1 | . | TRBV6-5 | CASSYYGGNTEAFF | TGTGCCAGCAGTTACTACGGTGGGAACACTGAAGCTTTCTTT
. | TRBJ2-3 | TRBD2 | TRBV9 | CASSVGLAGDTDTQYF | TGTGCCAGCAGCGTTGGACTAGCGGGAGACACAGATACGCAGTATTTT
few | TRBJ1-5 | . | TRBV7-2 | CASSLDGSGAFQPQHF | TGTGCCAGCAGCTTAGATGGGTCAGGGGCGTTTCAGCCCCAGCATTTT
once | TRBJ1-6 | . | TRBV10-2 | CASKRNRTPNSPLHF | TGCGCCAGCAAGCGGAATCGGACTCCGAATTCACCCCTCCACTTT
few | TRBJ2-6 | TRBD2 | TRBV5-6 | CASSLGTTRGASGANVLTF | TGTGCCAGCAGCTTGGGGACTACGCGGGGGGCCTCTGGGGCCAACGTCCTGACTTTC
. | TRBJ2-5 | TRBD2 | TRBV27 | CASGWGLPQETQYF | TGTGCCAGCGGTTGGGGACTACCTCAAGAGACCCAGTACTTC
few | TRBJ2-1 | TRBD1 | TRBV20-1 | CSANQGQGEQFF | TGCAGTGCTAACCAAGGACAGGGGGAGCAGTTCTTC
few | TRBJ1-2 | . | TRBV5-5 | CASSLFLESSLDYGYTF | TGTGCCAGCAGCTTGTTTCTCGAGTCAAGCTTAGACTATGGCTACACCTTC
. | TRBJ2-5 | TRBD1 | TRBV20-1 | CSAWTGGSGETQYF | TGCAGTGCCTGGACAGGGGGGAGTGGAGAGACCCAGTACTTC
few | TRBJ2-7 | . | TRBV9 | CASSPQGGISYEQYF | TGTGCCAGCAGCCCCCAAGGAGGGATCTCCTACGAGCAGTACTTC
few | TRBJ1-4 | . | TRBV4-1 | CASSQPYGSEKLFF | TGCGCCAGCAGCCAACCGTACGGGTCTGAAAAACTGTTTTTT
many | TRBJ2-1 | TRBD2 | TRBV11-1 | CASSLGLAGVFEQFF | TGTGCCAGCAGCTTGGGACTAGCGGGAGTTTTTGAGCAGTTCTTC
few | TRBJ2-4 | . | TRBV5-1 | CASSLGTANIQYF | TGCGCCAGCAGCCTGGGGACCGCAAACATTCAGTACTTC
. | TRBJ2-5 | TRBD2 | TRBV4-2 | CASSQDLGLARETQYF | TGTGCCAGCAGCCAAGATCTTGGACTAGCGCGGGAGACCCAGTACTTC
. | TRBJ2-1 | TRBD2 | TRBV7-2 | CASSLVVAGLYNEQFF | TGTGCCAGCAGCTTAGTAGTAGCGGGTCTTTACAATGAGCAGTTCTTC
. | TRBJ2-7 | . | TRBV18 | CASSQDYLNYNEQYF | TGTGCCAGCTCACAAGACTACCTCAACTACAATGAGCAGTACTTC
. | TRBJ1-5 | . | TRBV2 | CASRGFGYSNQPQHF | TGTGCCAGCAGAGGGTTCGGATATAGCAATCAGCCCCAGCATTTT
. | TRBJ1-2 | . | TRBV7-2 | CASTEGLVLFGNGYTF | TGTGCCAGCACCGAGGGGTTGGTTTTGTTCGGTAATGGCTACACCTTC
. | TRBJ1-2 | . | TRBV28 | CASSLRGARNGYTF | TGTGCCAGCAGTTTACGGGGGGCGCGGAATGGCTACACCTTC
. | TRBJ2-5 | . | TRBV18 | CASSPRDTQGETQYF | TGTGCCAGCTCACCAAGGGACACCCAAGGGGAGACCCAGTACTTC
few | TRBJ2-7 | TRBD2 | TRBV20-1 | CSAHDGTRAYEQYF | TGCAGTGCCCACGACGGGACTAGGGCATACGAGCAGTACTTC
. | TRBJ1-4 | TRBD1 | TRBV4-3 | CASSTGDRVSEKLFF | TGCGCCAGCAGCACCGGGGACAGGGTGTCCGAAAAACTGTTTTTT
. | TRBJ2-5 | . | TRBV19 | CASSGTRETQYF | TGTGCCAGTAGTGGGACGCGGGAGACCCAGTACTTC
. | TRBJ2-1 | . | TRBV20-1 | CSAMADGGPYNEQFF | TGCAGTGCTATGGCCGACGGGGGGCCATACAATGAGCAGTTCTTC
. | TRBJ1-2 | . | TRBV29-1 | CSVGDLNYGYTF | TGCAGCGTTGGGGATCTAAACTATGGCTACACCTTC
. | TRBJ2-1 | . | TRBV12-3/TRBV12-4 | CASSSPTSKETQFF | TGTGCCAGCAGTTCCCCGACTAGTAAGGAGACCCAGTTCTTC
. | TRBJ2-5 | . | TRBV11-2 | CASSLGIAVETQYF | TGTGCCAGCAGCTTGGGGATAGCGGTGGAGACCCAGTACTTC
. | TRBJ2-7 | . | TRBV25-1 | CASSFVAGSSYEQYF | TGTGCCAGCAGTTTTGTGGCCGGTAGCTCCTACGAGCAGTACTTC
. | TRBJ2-5 | TRBD2 | TRBV29-1 | CSVEDLRTSGGDRETQYF | TGCAGCGTTGAAGATCTCAGGACTAGCGGGGGGGACAGGGAGACCCAGTACTTC
. | TRBJ2-3 | . | TRBV7-3 | CASSLSLADTQYF | TGTGCCAGCAGCTTATCCCTCGCAGATACGCAGTATTTT
. | TRBJ2-3 | . | TRBV7-8 | CASSLGLRASDTQYF | TGTGCCAGCAGCTTGGGCCTCAGGGCTTCAGATACACAGTATTTT
. | TRBJ2-7 | . | TRBV19 | CASGDAYEQYF | TGTGCCTCGGGGGACGCCTACGAGCAGTACTTC
. | TRBJ1-2 | . | TRBV6-2/TRBV6-3 | CASSYKGKASGYTF | TGTGCCAGCAGTTATAAGGGGAAAGCGAGCGGCTACACCTTC
. | TRBJ2-1 | TRBD2 | TRBV4-3 | CASSQDLREPNNEQFF | TGCGCCAGCAGCCAAGATTTGCGGGAGCCAAACAATGAGCAGTTCTTC
. | TRBJ1-2 | . | TRBV5-1 | CASGGEGSYGYTF | TGCGCCAGCGGGGGGGAAGGAAGCTATGGCTACACCTTC